The 21 T cell receptor beta chains given below trace back to one sample, sequenced in a study of response to subunit inactivated influenza vaccine. A single record per CDR3 protein comes from TCRdb applying MiXCR to the RT-PCR reads. This sample has some 540,000 distinct CDR3 sequences, with under 30% found just once. These data were likewise used in another study, on T cells expressing NK-cell markers. This second study says: Synthesis of TCR beta cDNA relied on 5'RACE template switching carrying UMIs.

The starting material was CD4+ T cells sorted from PBMCs, obtained roughly 12 days after vaccination. These receptors were collected from a man between 45 and 60 years old who received an inactivated influenza vaccine.

This clonotype was observed at least ten times. This rearrangement joins TRBV4-2 to TRBJ2-7, with a weak D call TRBD1 (6 bases). Trimming took off 4 bases at V and 2 bases at J, with 21 bases between the two ends. CDR1 and CDR2 from the germline V gene are LGHNA and YNFKEQ. This CDR3 spans 17 amino acids. Written as DNA, the CDR3 is TGTGCCAGCAGCCGAGAATTAAAAAGGGGGAGCCCCTACGAGCAGTACTTC. This encodes CASSRELKRGSPYEQYF.

V usage is TRBV6-2 or TRBV6-3 and J usage is TRBJ2-5; no clear D gene. The germline V gene has CDR1 MNHEY and CDR2 SVGEGT. This CDR3 region has 12 residues. The V end was cut by 8 bases, the J end by 4 bases, with 11 bases between. The CDR3: CASLKRGETQYF. The DNA for the CDR3 is TGTGCCAGCTTAAAGCGTGGAGAGACCCAGTACTTC.

In its sample, this clonotype was seen a few times. V gene TRBV3-1 combines with J gene TRBJ2-7; D is uncertain. Per the germline V gene, CDR1 is LGHDT and CDR2 is YNNKEL (reference sequence). This CDR3 comprises 17 residues. Deletions cut 3 bases from V and 0 bases from J, with 18 bases between. The CDR3 DNA reads TGTGCCAGCAGCCATAGTATGTTACTCGGCAGCTCCTACGAGCAGTACTTC. Translation gives CASSHSMLLGSSYEQYF.

The chain links TRBV7-8 to TRBJ2-7, with D tentatively TRBD2 (5 bases). This CDR3 region has 17 residues. The ends were cut back, 0 bases at V and 1 base at J, with 16 bases in the middle. Germline V gene sequence: CDR1 SGHVS, CDR2 FQNEAQ. The CDR3 loop is CASSLAYGRRTSYEQYF. The DNA for the CDR3 is TGTGCCAGCAGCTTAGCTTACGGACGGAGGACTTCCTACGAGCAGTACTTC. Using reference TRBV7-8 and TRBJ2-7 for the parts outside the CDR3, the full variable domain is GAGVSQSPRYKVAKRGQDVALRCDPISGHVSLFWYQQALGQGPEFLTYFQNEAQLDKSGLPSDRFFAERPEGSVSTLKIQRTQQEDSAVYLCASSLAYGRRTSYEQYFGPGTRLTVT.

This sequence joins TRBV20-1 and TRBJ2-5; 7 bases are shared with TRBD2. Looked up from germline, CDR1 is DFQATT and CDR2 is SNEGSKA (reference sequence). This CDR3 comprises 15 residues. The trim removed 3 bases at V and 5 bases at J, leaving 12 bases unmatched. CDR3 DNA sequence: TGCAGTGCTAGGCCCGCGGGGGAAGGGCGGGAGACCCAGTACTTC. Translating it yields CSARPAGEGRETQYF.

The rearrangement links TRBV20-1 to TRBJ2-1; D possibly matches TRBD1 or TRBD2 (5 bases each). V shed 3 bases and J shed 9 bases, with 21 bases lying between them. This CDR3 has 15 amino acids. Germline CDR1 DFQATT, CDR2 SNEGSKA (reference sequence). The CDR3 loop is CSARGDRSPMGEQFF. DNA of the CDR3: TGCAGTGCTAGGGGAGACAGAAGTCCAATGGGTGAGCAGTTCTTC.

The DNA of the CDR3 is TGTGCCAGCAGTTTATACGGAAGGCAGGGGAATAATCAGCCCCAGCATTTT. This translates into CASSLYGRQGNNQPQHF. This rearrangement joins TRBV27 to TRBJ1-5; TRBD1 is a possible D gene (6 bases). Germline loops: CDR1 MNHEY, CDR2 SMNVEV (reference sequence). The CDR3 loop spans 17 amino acids. Trimming took 1 base from V and 4 from J, leaving 17 bases between them.

This clonotype was counted a few times. The chain employs TRBV5-1 and TRBJ1-6; weak D call: TRBD1 (5 bases). With 0 bases removed from V and 9 bases from J, the gap between germline ends came to 13 bases. Germline V CDR1 and CDR2: SGHRS, YFSETQ. The CDR3 extends over 15 amino acids. Here the CDR3 DNA reads TGCGCCAGCAGCTTGGACTTAGTCACAGGTTCACCCCTCCACTTT. It specifies CASSLDLVTGSPLHF. The full variable domain, completed using reference TRBV5-1 and TRBJ1-6, is KAGVTQTPRYLIKTRGQQVTLSCSPISGHRSVSWYQQTPGQGLQFLFEYFSETQRNKGNFPGRFSGRQFSNSRSEMNVSTLELGDSALYLCASSLDLVTGSPLHFGNGTRLTVT.

Written as DNA, the CDR3 is TGTGCCAGCAGCCCCGTGAGGTACGAGCAGTACTTC. As protein: CASSPVRYEQYF. V gene TRBV7-2 combines with J gene TRBJ2-7; D is unresolved. CDR3 length: 12 amino acids. V lost 5 bases, J lost 4 bases, and 9 bases lay in between. Germline V gene lookup returns CDR1 SGHTA and CDR2 FQGNSA.

The V and J genes are TRBV28 and TRBJ2-3; 14 bases fit TRBD2. Trimming at V came to 2 bases and at J to 2 bases, leaving 6 bases not matched to a gene. Per germline, CDR1 MDHEN and CDR2 SYDVKM. This CDR3 is built from 18 residues. DNA for the CDR3: TGTGCCAGCAGTTTAATCGGACTAGCGGGAGGCCACACAGATACGCAGTATTTT. This gives the protein CASSLIGLAGGHTDTQYF.

This chain connects TRBV6-2 or TRBV6-3 to TRBJ2-7; D is perhaps TRBD1 (6 bases). CDR3 length equals 14 residues. Trimming took off 7 bases at V and 1 base at J, with 14 bases between the two ends. Germline V gene lookup returns CDR1 MNHEY and CDR2 SVGEGT. CDR3 coding DNA: TGTGCCAGCATTCGGGACACTGGTTCCTACGAGCAGTACTTC. Encoded protein: CASIRDTGSYEQYF.

To note about this clonotype: Germline and junction disagree at one end, which may indicate a read error. The chain links TRBV6-1 to TRBJ2-7; 9 bases are a match to TRBD2. Germline CDR1 MNHNS, CDR2 SASEGT. This CDR3 is built from 15 residues. The CDR3 coding sequence is TGTTCCAGCAGCCGCCCCAGCGGGGGGACAAACGAGCAGTACTTC. Its protein is CSSSRPSGGTNEQYF.

The CDR3 region is CASSIGGRAPYNEQFF. CDR3 DNA: TGTGCCAGTAGTATAGGCGGGAGGGCCCCTTACAATGAGCAGTTCTTC. V and J are TRBV19 and TRBJ2-1, with TRBD2 matching over 9 bases. Trimming cost V 1 base and J 4 bases; bases outside gene matches: 5. The CDR3 contains 16 residues. Germline values: CDR1 LNHDA, CDR2 SQIVND (reference sequence).

The CDR3 DNA follows: TGTGCCAGCAGCCAAGTAGCTCCCGGGATTACTAATGAAAAACTGTTTTTT. Encoded protein: CASSQVAPGITNEKLFF. The chain carries TRBV4-2 and TRBJ1-4, with no clear D. Germline V gene data show CDR1 as LGHNA and CDR2 as YNFKEQ. The CDR3 has 17 amino acids. Trimming took 1 base from V and 2 from J, leaving 14 bases between them.

This clonotype was seen a handful of times. This sequence joins TRBV20-1 and TRBJ1-6, with 7 bases that match TRBD1. After removal of 3 bases from V and 11 bases from J, the junction contained 10 bases not matched to a gene. The length of the CDR3 is 14 residues. The V gene's germline CDR1 is DFQATT and CDR2 SNEGSKA (reference sequence). The CDR3 DNA follows: TGCAGTGCTAGGGTGGCAGGGGGATGGCCACCCCTCCACTTT. Translation: CSARVAGGWPPLHF.

This clonotype turned up a few times. The chain recombines TRBV7-2 with TRBJ2-7, with 9 nucleotides matching TRBD1. Trimming removed 5 bases from V and 2 bases from J; junction bases left unmatched: 7. CDR1 is SGHTA and CDR2 is FQGNSA in the germline V gene. The CDR3 sequence is 15 residues long. CDR3 sequence (DNA): TGTGCCAGCAGCACCCGGGACAGGGCAACCTACGAGCAGTACTTC. The encoded protein is CASSTRDRATYEQYF.

The chain combines TRBV7-9 with TRBJ2-7; weak D call: TRBD2 (6 bases). Germline V gene data show CDR1 as SEHNR and CDR2 as FQNEAQ (reference sequence). The length of the CDR3 is 12 residues. V dropped 5 bases and J dropped 6 bases, with 11 bases sitting between them. DNA of the CDR3: TGTGCCAGCAGCGCACTAGCTCTCGAGCAGTACTTC. The encoded protein is CASSALALEQYF.

The chain is built from TRBV6-1 and TRBJ2-7, with TRBD1 matching over 7 bases. The CDR3 loop spans 15 amino acids. CDR1 is MNHNS and CDR2 is SASEGT in the germline V gene. V lost 5 bases, J lost 3 bases, and 10 bases stayed unmatched. The CDR3 coding sequence is TGTGCCAGCAGTAGCTCACAGGGGCAGGTCTACGAGCAGTACTTC. It yields the protein CASSSSQGQVYEQYF.

The J gene is TRBJ2-3, the V gene TRBV12-3 or TRBV12-4; TRBD2 matches 10 bases. The J segment lost 8 bases and the V segment lost 1 base, leaving 6 bases of the junction unmatched. This CDR3 spans 15 amino acids. CDR3 loop: CASSLGGTSVVTQYF. CDR3 coding DNA: TGTGCCAGCAGTTTAGGAGGGACTAGCGTCGTTACGCAGTATTTT.

This clonotype was observed at least ten times. V usage is TRBV18 and J usage is TRBJ2-7, with D unresolved. Trimming shortened V by 2 bases and J by 6 bases, and 8 bases separated the two germline ends. The CDR3 has 12 amino acids. Germline V gene data show CDR1 as KGHSH and CDR2 as LQKENI. CDR3 residues: CASSPGPVEQYF. Here the CDR3 DNA reads TGTGCCAGCTCACCAGGGCCGGTCGAGCAGTACTTC.

The chain uses TRBV3-1 and TRBJ2-7; no reliable D call. CDR3 length equals 12 residues. Germline lookup yields CDR1 LGHDT and CDR2 YNNKEL (reference sequence). Trimming removed 5 bases at V and 7 bases at J, with 12 bases between. CDR3 sequence: CASSSHDQEQYF. Written as DNA, the CDR3 is TGTGCCAGCAGCAGCCACGACCAGGAGCAGTACTTC.